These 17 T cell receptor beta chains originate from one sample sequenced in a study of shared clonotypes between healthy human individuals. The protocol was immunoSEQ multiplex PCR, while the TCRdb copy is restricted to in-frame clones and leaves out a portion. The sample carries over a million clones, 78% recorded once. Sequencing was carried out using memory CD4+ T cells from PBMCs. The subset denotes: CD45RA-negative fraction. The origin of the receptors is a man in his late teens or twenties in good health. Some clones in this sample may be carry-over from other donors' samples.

The CDR3 protein is CASSQGGSGDNQPQHF. The CDR3 nucleotides read TGTGCCAGCAGCCAAGGCGGCTCAGGGGACAATCAGCCCCAGCATTTT. The V and J genes are TRBV4-2 and TRBJ1-5, with D perhaps matching TRBD1 (6 bases). The germline V gene encodes CDR1 LGHNA and CDR2 YNFKEQ. Trimming left V 1 base short and J 3 bases short, with 13 bases between. This CDR3 contains 16 residues.

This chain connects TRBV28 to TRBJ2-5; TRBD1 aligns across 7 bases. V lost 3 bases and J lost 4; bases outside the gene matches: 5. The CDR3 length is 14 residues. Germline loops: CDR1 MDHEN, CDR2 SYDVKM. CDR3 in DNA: TGTGCCAGCAGTTTGTACAGGGGACCAGAGACCCAGTACTTC. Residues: CASSLYRGPETQYF.

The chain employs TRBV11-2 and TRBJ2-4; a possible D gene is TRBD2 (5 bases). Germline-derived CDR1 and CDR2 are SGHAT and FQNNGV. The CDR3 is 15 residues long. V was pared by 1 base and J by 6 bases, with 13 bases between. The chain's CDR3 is CASSLVGSSANIQYF. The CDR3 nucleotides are TGTGCCAGCAGCTTAGTTGGGAGTTCGGCAAACATTCAGTACTTC.

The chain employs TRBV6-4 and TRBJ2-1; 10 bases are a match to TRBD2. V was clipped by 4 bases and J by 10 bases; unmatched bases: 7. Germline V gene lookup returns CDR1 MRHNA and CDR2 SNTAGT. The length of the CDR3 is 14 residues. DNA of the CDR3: TGTGCCAGCAGTGGGCTAGCGGGAGTCGGCGAGCAGTTCTTC. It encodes CASSGLAGVGEQFF.

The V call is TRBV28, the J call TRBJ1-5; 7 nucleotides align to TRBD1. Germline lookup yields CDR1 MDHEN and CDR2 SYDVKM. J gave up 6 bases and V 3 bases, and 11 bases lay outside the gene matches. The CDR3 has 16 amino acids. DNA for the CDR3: TGTGCCAGCAGTTTGGGGCGGGGACGACAGGGTCAGCCCCAGCATTTT. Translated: CASSLGRGRQGQPQHF.

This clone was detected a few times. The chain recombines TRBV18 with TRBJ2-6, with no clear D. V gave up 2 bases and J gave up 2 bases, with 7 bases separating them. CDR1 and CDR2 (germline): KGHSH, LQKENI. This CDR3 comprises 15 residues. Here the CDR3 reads CASSPTRAGANVLTF. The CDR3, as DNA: TGTGCCAGCTCACCAACAAGGGCTGGGGCCAACGTCCTGACTTTC.

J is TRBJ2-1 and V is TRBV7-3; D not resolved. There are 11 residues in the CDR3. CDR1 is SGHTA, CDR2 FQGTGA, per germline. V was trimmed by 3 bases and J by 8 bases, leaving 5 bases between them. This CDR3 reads CASSFGDEQFF. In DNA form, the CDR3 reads TGTGCCAGCAGCTTTGGGGATGAGCAGTTCTTC.

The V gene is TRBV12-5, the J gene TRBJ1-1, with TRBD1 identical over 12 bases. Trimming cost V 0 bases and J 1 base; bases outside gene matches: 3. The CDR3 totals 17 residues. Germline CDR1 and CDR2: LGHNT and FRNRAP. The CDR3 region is CASGLVTGQGANTEAFF. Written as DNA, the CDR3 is TGTGCTAGTGGTTTGGTAACGGGACAGGGGGCGAACACTGAAGCTTTCTTT.

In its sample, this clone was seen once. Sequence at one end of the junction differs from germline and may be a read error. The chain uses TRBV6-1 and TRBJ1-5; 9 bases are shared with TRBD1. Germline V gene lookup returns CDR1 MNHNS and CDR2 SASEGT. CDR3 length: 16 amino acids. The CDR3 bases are TGTGCCAGCAGAGAAGATAGACAGGGGGTTAATCAGCCCCAGCATTTT. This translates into CASREDRQGVNQPQHF.

CDR3 bases: TGTGCCAGCAGTTTAATAGCGGGATCCTACGAGCAGTACTTC. It is translated as CASSLIAGSYEQYF. The chain links TRBV28 to TRBJ2-7; TRBD2 agrees at 8 bases. The CDR3 spans 14 residues. V was clipped by 2 bases and J by 1 base; unmatched bases: 1. Germline CDR1 reads MDHEN; CDR2 reads SYDVKM.

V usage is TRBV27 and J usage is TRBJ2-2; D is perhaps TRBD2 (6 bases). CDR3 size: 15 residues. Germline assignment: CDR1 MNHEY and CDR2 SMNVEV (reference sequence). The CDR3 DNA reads TGTGCTAGGCACCCCGGGACTCCTGGGGGCGGGGAGCTGTTTTTT. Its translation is CARHPGTPGGGELFF.

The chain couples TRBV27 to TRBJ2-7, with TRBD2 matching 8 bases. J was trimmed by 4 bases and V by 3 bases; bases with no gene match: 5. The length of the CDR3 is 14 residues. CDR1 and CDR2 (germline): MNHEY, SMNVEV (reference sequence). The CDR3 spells CASSFSGGVYEQYF. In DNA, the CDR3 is TGTGCCAGCAGTTTTTCCGGGGGGGTTTACGAGCAGTACTTC.

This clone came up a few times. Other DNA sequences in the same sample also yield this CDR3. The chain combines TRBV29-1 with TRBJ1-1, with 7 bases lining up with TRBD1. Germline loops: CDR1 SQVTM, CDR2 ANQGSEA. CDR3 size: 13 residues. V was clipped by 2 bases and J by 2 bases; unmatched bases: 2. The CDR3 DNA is TGCAGCGTTGAACGGACAGGAAACACTGAAGCTTTCTTT. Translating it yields CSVERTGNTEAFF.

The CDR3 loop is CASSYGLPNEKLFF. In DNA, the CDR3 is TGTGCCAGCAGTTATGGACTCCCCAATGAAAAACTGTTTTTT. This chain joins TRBV6-6 and TRBJ1-4; no reliable D call. Germline-derived CDR1 and CDR2 are MNHNY and SVGAGI (reference sequence). Deletions cut 3 bases from V and 5 bases from J, with 10 bases between. The CDR3 contains 14 residues.

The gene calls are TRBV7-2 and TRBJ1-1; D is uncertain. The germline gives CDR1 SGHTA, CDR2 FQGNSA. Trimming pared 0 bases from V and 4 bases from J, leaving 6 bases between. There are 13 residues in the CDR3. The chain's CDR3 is CASSLAGITEAFF. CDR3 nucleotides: TGTGCCAGCAGCTTAGCAGGGATCACTGAAGCTTTCTTT.

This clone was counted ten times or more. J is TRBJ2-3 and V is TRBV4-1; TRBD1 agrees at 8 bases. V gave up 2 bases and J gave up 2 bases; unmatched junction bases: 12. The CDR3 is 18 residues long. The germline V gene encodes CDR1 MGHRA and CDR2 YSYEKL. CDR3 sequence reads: CASSQTSTGQGLTDTQYF. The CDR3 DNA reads TGCGCCAGCAGCCAAACCTCAACCGGACAGGGCCTCACAGATACGCAGTATTTT.

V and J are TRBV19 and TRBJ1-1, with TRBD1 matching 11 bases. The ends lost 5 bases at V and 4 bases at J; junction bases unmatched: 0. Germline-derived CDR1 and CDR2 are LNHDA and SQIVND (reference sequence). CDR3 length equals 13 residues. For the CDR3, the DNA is TGTGCCAGTAGTGGACAGGGGGCCACTGAAGCTTTCTTT. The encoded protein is CASSGQGATEAFF.